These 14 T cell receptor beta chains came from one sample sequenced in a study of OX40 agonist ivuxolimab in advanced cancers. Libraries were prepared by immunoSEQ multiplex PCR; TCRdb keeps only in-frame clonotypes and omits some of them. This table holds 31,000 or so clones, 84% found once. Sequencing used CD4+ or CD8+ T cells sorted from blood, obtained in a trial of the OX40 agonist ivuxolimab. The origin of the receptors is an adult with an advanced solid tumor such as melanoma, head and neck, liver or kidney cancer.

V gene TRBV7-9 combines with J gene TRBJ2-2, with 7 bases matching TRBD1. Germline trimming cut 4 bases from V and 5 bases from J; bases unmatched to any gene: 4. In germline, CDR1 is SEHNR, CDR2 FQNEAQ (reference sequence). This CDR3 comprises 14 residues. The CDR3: CASSSTTGTGELFF. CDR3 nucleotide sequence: TGTGCCAGCAGCTCCACGACAGGGACCGGGGAGCTGTTTTTT.

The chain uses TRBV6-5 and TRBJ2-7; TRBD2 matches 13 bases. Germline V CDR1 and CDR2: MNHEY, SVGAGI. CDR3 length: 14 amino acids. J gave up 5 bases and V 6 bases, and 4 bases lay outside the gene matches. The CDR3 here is CASSGTSGIHEQYF. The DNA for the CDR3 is TGTGCCAGCAGCGGGACTAGCGGGATTCACGAGCAGTACTTC.

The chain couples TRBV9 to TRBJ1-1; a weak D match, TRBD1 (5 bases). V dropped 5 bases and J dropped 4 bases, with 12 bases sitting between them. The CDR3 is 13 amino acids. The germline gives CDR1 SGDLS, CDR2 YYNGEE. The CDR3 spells CASSVTGGTEAFF. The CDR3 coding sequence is TGTGCCAGCAGTGTTACGGGGGGCACTGAAGCTTTCTTT.

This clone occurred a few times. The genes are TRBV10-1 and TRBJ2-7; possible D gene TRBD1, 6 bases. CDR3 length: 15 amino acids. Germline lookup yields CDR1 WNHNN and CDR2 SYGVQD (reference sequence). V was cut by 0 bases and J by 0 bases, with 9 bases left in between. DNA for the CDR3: TGCGCCAGCAGTGAGTCTGGGGGCAGCTCCTACGAGCAGTACTTC. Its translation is CASSESGGSSYEQYF.

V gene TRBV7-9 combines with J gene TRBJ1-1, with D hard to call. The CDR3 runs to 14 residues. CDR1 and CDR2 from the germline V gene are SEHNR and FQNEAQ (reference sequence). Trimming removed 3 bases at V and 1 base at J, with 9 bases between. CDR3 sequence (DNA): TGTGCCAGCAGCTTCTCGGGTACGAACACTGAAGCTTTCTTT. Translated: CASSFSGTNTEAFF.

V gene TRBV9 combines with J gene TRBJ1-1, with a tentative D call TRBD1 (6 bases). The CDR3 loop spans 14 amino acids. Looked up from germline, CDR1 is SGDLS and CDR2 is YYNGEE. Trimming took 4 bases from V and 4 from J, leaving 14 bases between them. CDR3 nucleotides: TGTGCCAGCAGCATTCAGGGGAGGAGCACTGAAGCTTTCTTT. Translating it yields CASSIQGRSTEAFF.

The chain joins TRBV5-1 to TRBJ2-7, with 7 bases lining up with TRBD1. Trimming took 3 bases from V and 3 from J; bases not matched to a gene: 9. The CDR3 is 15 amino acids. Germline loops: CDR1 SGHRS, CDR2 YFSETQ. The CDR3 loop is CASSSTAGTDYEQYF. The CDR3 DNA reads TGCGCCAGCAGCTCAACCGCCGGGACAGACTACGAGCAGTACTTC.

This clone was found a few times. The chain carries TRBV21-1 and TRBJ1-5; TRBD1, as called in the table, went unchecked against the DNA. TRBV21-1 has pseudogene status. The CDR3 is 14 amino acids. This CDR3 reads CASSPRTGGQPQHF. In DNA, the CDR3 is TGTGCCAGCAGCCCGCGGACAGGGGGACAGCCCCAGCATTTT.

The CDR3 sequence: CASIQGAEAFF. The DNA of the CDR3 is TGTGCCAGCATCCAGGGGGCTGAAGCTTTCTTT. The chain employs TRBV27 and TRBJ1-1, with TRBD1 matching over 7 bases. The CDR3 has 11 amino acids. Germline V gene data show CDR1 as MNHEY and CDR2 as SMNVEV (reference sequence). V lost 7 bases and J lost 6; bases outside the gene matches: 2.

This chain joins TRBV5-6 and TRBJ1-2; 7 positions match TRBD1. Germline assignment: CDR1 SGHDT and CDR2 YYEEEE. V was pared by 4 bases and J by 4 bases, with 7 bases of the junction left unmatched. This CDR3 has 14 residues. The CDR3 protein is CASSPTGAGYGYTF. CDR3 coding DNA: TGTGCCAGCAGCCCAACAGGGGCGGGCTATGGCTACACCTTC.

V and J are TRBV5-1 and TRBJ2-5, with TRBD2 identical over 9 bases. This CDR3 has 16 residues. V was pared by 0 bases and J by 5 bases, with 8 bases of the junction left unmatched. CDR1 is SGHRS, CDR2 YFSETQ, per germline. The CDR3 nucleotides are TGCGCCAGCAGCTTGGAGGGGCAGCGGGGGGCTGAGACCCAGTACTTC. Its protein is CASSLEGQRGAETQYF.

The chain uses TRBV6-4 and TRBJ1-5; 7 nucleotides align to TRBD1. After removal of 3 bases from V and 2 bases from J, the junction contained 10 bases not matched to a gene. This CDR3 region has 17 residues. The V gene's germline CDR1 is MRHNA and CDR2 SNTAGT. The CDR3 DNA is TGTGCCAGCAGTGATCTACTCGACAGGGTGGGCAATCAGCCCCAGCATTTT. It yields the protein CASSDLLDRVGNQPQHF.

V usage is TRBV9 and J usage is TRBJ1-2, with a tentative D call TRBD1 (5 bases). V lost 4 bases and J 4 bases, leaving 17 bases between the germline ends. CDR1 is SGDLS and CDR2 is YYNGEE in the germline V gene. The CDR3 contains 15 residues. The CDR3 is CASSPGEVGPYGYTF. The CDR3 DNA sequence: TGTGCCAGCAGCCCGGGGGAAGTTGGTCCCTATGGCTACACCTTC. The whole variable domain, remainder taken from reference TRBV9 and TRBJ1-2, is DSGVTQTPKHLITATGQRVTLRCSPRSGDLSVYWYQQSLDQGLQFLIQYYNGEERAKGNILERFSAQQFPDLHSELNLSSLELGDSALYFCASSPGEVGPYGYTFGSGTRLTVV.

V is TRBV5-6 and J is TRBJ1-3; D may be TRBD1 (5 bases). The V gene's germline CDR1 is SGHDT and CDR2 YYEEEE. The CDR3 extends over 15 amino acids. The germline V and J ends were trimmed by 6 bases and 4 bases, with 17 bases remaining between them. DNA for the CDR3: TGTGCCAGCAACCCCGGTTGGGGCTCGGGAAACACCATATATTTT. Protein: CASNPGWGSGNTIYF.